The TCR beta chain described here comes from a study of blood T cell repertoires in COVID-19. For the study at large: Nucleic acid was either cDNA or gDNA, and it came from T cells, B-cell-depleted T cells, or PBMCs.

A note on this clone: Other DNA sequences in the same sample also yield this CDR3.

In the original workflow: Amplification from reference gene primers served as the basis for estimated nucleated cell counts. Data came from immunoSEQ multiplex PCR; TCRdb stores just in-frame clones and leaves some out. The V and J calls and clone size are taken from that table; D and trimming were inferred from the DNA. The sample holds about 160,000 clones, approximately 80% seen once. The germline V gene encodes CDR1 WSHSY and CDR2 SAAADI. CDR3 length: 14 residues. V shed 5 bases and J 1 base; nucleotides not matched to a gene: 4. For recovered donors of Cohort 3, there were two negative PCRs, clearance, or symptom resolution.

The receptor's source is a man between 40 and 49 years old who had recovered from COVID-19. This sequence joins TRBV10-2 and TRBJ1-1, with 7 bases aligning to TRBD1. The sample consisted of PBMCs or T cells enriched from blood (not recorded which). CDR3 bases: TGCGCCAGCAGTCTTAGGACAGGGAACACTGAAGCTTTCTTT. It encodes CASSLRTGNTEAFF.